These 15 T cell receptor beta chains share one sample of origin, sequenced in a study of identical twins. TCRdb reprocessed the 5' RACE reads via MiXCR and lists one record per CDR3 protein. Seen here are about 340,000 distinct CDR3 sequences, 7% to 9.5% observed once, and the top ten hold approximately 8.9%. The material sequenced was naive T cells sorted from blood. These receptors were collected from a woman aged 50 to 60 in good health.

This chain links TRBV27 with TRBJ2-1, with 8 bases that match TRBD2. V lost 2 bases to trimming and J lost 4 bases; unmatched junction nucleotides: 4. The CDR3 has 15 amino acids. CDR1 and CDR2 from the germline V gene are MNHEY and SMNVEV (reference sequence). CDR3 DNA: TGTGCCAGCAGTTTAGGGCGGGAGGTGTACAATGAGCAGTTCTTC. It encodes CASSLGREVYNEQFF.

This clonotype came up many times. The genes are TRBV24-1 and TRBJ2-1; TRBD2 aligns across 8 bases. Germline V gene lookup returns CDR1 KGHDR and CDR2 SFDVKD. J was trimmed by 2 bases and V by 5 bases; bases with no gene match: 10. CDR3 length: 17 amino acids. The chain's CDR3 is CATSGLSGADPYNEQFF. The CDR3 DNA sequence: TGTGCCACCAGTGGCCTTAGCGGGGCAGACCCCTACAATGAGCAGTTCTTC.

This clonotype was detected many times. The V gene is TRBV5-1, the J gene TRBJ2-1, with 7 bases lining up with TRBD1. Germline lookup yields CDR1 SGHRS and CDR2 YFSETQ. Germline trimming cut 0 bases from V and 2 bases from J; bases unmatched to any gene: 5. The CDR3 contains 16 residues. Written as DNA, the CDR3 is TGCGCCAGCAGCTTGGCCGTTGGGACAGCCTACAATGAGCAGTTCTTC. It yields the protein CASSLAVGTAYNEQFF.

The table lists this clonotype with many counts. CDR3 nucleotides: TGTGCCAGCAGCGGTGCATCGAGTTACGAGCAGTACGTC. This sequence encodes CASSGASSYEQYV. V is TRBV5-6 and J is TRBJ2-7; D gene ambiguous. Trimming took 4 bases from V and 4 from J, leaving 12 bases between them. The CDR3 is 13 residues long. Germline CDR1 SGHDT, CDR2 YYEEEE.

This clonotype was recorded many times. The chain recombines TRBV3-1 with TRBJ1-1, with D uncertain. This CDR3 has 14 residues. The V gene's germline CDR1 is LGHDT and CDR2 YNNKEL (reference sequence). V lost 1 base to trimming and J lost 3 bases, with 9 bases between them. CDR3 amino acids: CASSQGGRDTEAFF. CDR3 coding DNA: TGTGCCAGCAGCCAAGGCGGGAGAGACACTGAAGCTTTCTTT. The complete variable domain, with remaining parts taken from reference TRBV3-1 and TRBJ1-1, reads DTAVSQTPKYLVTQMGNDKSIKCEQNLGHDTMYWYKQDSKKFLKIMFSYNNKELIINETVPNRFSPKSPDKAHLNLHINSLELGDSAVYFCASSQGGRDTEAFFGQGTRLTVV.

The chain recombines TRBV9 with TRBJ2-1, with 10 bases fitting TRBD2. J gave up 7 bases and V 3 bases, and 7 bases lay outside the gene matches. Germline-derived CDR1 and CDR2 are SGDLS and YYNGEE. The CDR3 spans 15 residues. The CDR3 sequence: CASSASSGSSNEQFF. In nucleotides, the CDR3 is TGTGCCAGCAGCGCATCTAGCGGGAGCTCAAATGAGCAGTTCTTC.

Only a few counts were recorded for this clonotype. The DNA for the CDR3 is TGCAGTGCTAGAGCGCCTAGCGGGCTCACAGATACGCAGTATTTT. Translated: CSARAPSGLTDTQYF. The gene calls are TRBV20-1 and TRBJ2-3; 8 bases line up with TRBD2. J was trimmed by 2 bases and V by 1 base; bases with no gene match: 5. CDR3 size: 15 residues. Germline V CDR1 and CDR2: DFQATT, SNEGSKA (reference sequence).

This clonotype was detected ten times or more. The J gene is TRBJ1-2, the V gene TRBV12-3 or TRBV12-4; a possible D gene is TRBD1 (5 bases). Trimming pared 8 bases from V and 5 bases from J, leaving 9 bases between. The CDR3 runs 11 residues. The CDR3 DNA follows: TGTGCCAGCCTGGGGGAATATGGCTACACCTTC. Translating it yields CASLGEYGYTF.

In this sample, this clonotype turned up a few times. The chain couples TRBV5-1 to TRBJ2-1, with 9 bases matching TRBD1. Germline V gene sequence: CDR1 SGHRS, CDR2 YFSETQ. V lost 2 bases to trimming and J lost 14 bases; unmatched junction nucleotides: 5. The CDR3 is made up of 12 amino acids. CDR3 in DNA: TGCGCCAGCAGCTTTGAGGGACAGGGAAAGTTCTTC. Residues: CASSFEGQGKFF.

This clonotype appeared many times. The chain employs TRBV12-3 or TRBV12-4 and TRBJ1-1, with 8 positions matching TRBD1. This CDR3 spans 18 amino acids. The V segment lost 6 bases and the J segment 1 base; nucleotides outside the gene matches: 16. This CDR3 is CASSRGQGTEVANTEAFF. DNA for the CDR3: TGTGCCAGCAGCCGAGGACAGGGTACAGAGGTGGCGAACACTGAAGCTTTCTTT.

This clonotype has just a few counts. V usage is TRBV20-1 and J usage is TRBJ2-1; D remains ambiguous. Germline V CDR1 and CDR2: DFQATT, SNEGSKA (reference sequence). Deletions cut 0 bases from V and 9 bases from J, with 9 bases between. The CDR3 has 12 amino acids. The CDR3 is CSARDDPSEQFF. The DNA of the CDR3 is TGCAGTGCTAGAGACGACCCGTCTGAGCAGTTCTTC.

This clonotype appeared a few times. The J gene is TRBJ2-2, the V gene TRBV27; 7 nucleotides line up with TRBD1. V dropped 6 bases and J dropped 6; count of bases not matched to a gene: 19. The CDR3 sequence is 18 residues long. From germline, CDR1 is MNHEY and CDR2 SMNVEV (reference sequence). CDR3: CASSPRRRGRPGSGELFF. CDR3 DNA sequence: TGTGCCAGCAGCCCCCGGCGTAGGGGGCGCCCCGGGTCCGGGGAGCTGTTTTTT.

This clonotype was recorded a few times. This sequence joins TRBV7-9 and TRBJ2-1; 9 bases fit TRBD2. In germline, CDR1 is SEHNR, CDR2 FQNEAQ (reference sequence). V lost 1 base to trimming and J lost 5 bases; unmatched junction nucleotides: 3. The CDR3 is 15 residues long. The CDR3, as DNA: TGTGCCAGCAGCTTAGAACGCGGGAGGGACAATGAGCAGTTCTTC. Its translation is CASSLERGRDNEQFF.

A note on this clonotype: A read error may produce the germline difference seen at one junction end. The V gene is TRBV7-9, the J gene TRBJ2-1; possible D gene TRBD2, 5 bases. Germline lookup yields CDR1 SEHNR and CDR2 FQNEAQ (reference sequence). There are 12 residues in the CDR3. Here the CDR3 reads CASSLLSAQRCF. In DNA form, the CDR3 reads TGTGCCAGCAGCTTATTATCAGCGCAGCGGTGCTTC.

The table lists this clonotype with many counts. CDR3 region: CASSPRDQIRYNEQFF. Written as DNA, the CDR3 is TGTGCCAGCAGCCCCCGGGACCAAATTCGTTACAATGAGCAGTTCTTC. This rearrangement joins TRBV4-2 to TRBJ2-1; tentatively, D is TRBD1 or TRBD2 (5 bases each). This CDR3 is 16 amino acids long. Germline-derived CDR1 and CDR2 are LGHNA and YNFKEQ. Trimming removed 4 bases from V and 4 bases from J, with 17 bases in between.